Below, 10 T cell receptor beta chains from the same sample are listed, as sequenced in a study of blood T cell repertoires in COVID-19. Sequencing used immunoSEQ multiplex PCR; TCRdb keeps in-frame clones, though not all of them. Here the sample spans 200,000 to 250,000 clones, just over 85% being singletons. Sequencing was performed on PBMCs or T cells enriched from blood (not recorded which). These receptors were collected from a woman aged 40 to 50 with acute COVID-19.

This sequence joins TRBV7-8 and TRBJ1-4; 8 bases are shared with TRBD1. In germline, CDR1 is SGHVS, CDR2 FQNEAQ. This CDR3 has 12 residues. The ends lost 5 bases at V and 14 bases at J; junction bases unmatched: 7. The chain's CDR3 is CASSLIPGGLFF. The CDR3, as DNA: TGTGCCAGCAGCCTTATTCCAGGGGGCCTGTTTTTT.

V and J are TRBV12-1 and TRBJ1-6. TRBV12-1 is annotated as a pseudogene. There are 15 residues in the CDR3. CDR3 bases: TGTGCCAGCAGCCTAGGATCCAGGGAGGATTCACCCCTCCACTTT. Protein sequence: CASSLGSREDSPLHF.

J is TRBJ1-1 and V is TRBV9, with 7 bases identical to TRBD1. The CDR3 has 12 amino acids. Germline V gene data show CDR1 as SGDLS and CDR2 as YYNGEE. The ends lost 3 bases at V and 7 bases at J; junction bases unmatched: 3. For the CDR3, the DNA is TGTGCCAGCAGCGCCACAGGGGTTGAAGCTTTCTTT. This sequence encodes CASSATGVEAFF.

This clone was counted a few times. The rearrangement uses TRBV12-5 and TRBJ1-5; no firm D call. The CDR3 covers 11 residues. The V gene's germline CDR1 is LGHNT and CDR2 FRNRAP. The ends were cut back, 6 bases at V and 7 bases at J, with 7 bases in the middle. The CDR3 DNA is TGTGCTAGTGGCCCTCGGCAGCCCCAGCATTTT. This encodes CASGPRQPQHF.

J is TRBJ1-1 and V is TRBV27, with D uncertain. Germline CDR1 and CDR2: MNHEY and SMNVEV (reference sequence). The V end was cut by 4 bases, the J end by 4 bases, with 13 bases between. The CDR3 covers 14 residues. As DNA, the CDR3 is TGTGCCAGCAGTTACTCGGGTGGTGGCACTGAAGCTTTCTTT. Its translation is CASSYSGGGTEAFF.

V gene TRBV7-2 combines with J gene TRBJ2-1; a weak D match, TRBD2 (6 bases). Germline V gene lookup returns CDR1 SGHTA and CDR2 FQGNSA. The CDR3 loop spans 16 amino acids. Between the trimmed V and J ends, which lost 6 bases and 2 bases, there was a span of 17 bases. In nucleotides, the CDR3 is TGTGCCAGCAGTTCGCAGGGCGGGGTTGCCTACAATGAGCAGTTCTTC. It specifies CASSSQGGVAYNEQFF.

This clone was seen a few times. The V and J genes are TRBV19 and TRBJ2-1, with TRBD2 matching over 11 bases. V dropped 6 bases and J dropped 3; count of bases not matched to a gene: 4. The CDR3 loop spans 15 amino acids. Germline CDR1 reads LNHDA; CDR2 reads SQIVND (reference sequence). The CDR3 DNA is TGTGCCAGTAGCCCGGGACTAGCGGACTACAATGAGCAGTTCTTC. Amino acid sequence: CASSPGLADYNEQFF.

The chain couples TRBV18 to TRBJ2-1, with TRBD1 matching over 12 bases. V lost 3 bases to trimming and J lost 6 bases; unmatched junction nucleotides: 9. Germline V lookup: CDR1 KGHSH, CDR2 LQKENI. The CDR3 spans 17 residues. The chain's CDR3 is CASSPHPGQGARNEQFF. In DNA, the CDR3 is TGTGCCAGCTCACCTCATCCGGGACAGGGGGCACGCAATGAGCAGTTCTTC.

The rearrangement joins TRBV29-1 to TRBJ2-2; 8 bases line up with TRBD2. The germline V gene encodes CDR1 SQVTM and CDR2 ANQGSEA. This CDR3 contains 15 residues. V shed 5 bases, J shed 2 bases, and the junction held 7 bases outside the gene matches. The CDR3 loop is CSVRSGGRNTGELFF. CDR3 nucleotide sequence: TGCAGCGTTAGGAGCGGGGGTCGCAACACCGGGGAGCTGTTTTTT.

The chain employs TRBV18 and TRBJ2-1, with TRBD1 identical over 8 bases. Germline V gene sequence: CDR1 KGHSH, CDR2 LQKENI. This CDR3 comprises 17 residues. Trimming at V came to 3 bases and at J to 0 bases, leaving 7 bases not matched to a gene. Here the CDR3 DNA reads TGTGCCAGCTCACCCGGGACAGGCTTGAGCTCCTACAATGAGCAGTTCTTC. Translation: CASSPGTGLSSYNEQFF. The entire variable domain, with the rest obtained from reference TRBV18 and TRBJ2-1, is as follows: NAGVMQNPRHLVRRRGQEARLRCSPMKGHSHVYWYRQLPEEGLKFMVYLQKENIIDESGMPKERFSAEFPKEGPSILRIQQVVRGDSAAYFCASSPGTGLSSYNEQFFGPGTRLTVL.